The rows below give T cell receptor beta chains drawn from one sample of a study of PD-1 blockade in classical Hodgkin lymphoma. The table came from immunoSEQ multiplex PCR; TCRdb's copy has only in-frame clones and leaves some out. In the table there are around 8,400 clones, about four fifths of which are singletons. Sequencing used CD8+ T cells from blood, obtained before the fourth cycle of nivolumab. The receptors originated from a human donor with classical Hodgkin lymphoma. Each CDR3 is given with its conserved first and last residue. D genes are given only for firm matches. Size values are once, few and many counts, or a class for expanded clones, and some rows have none.

clone_size	v_call	j_call	cdr3_length	d_call	cdr3_aa	cdr3_nt
NA	TRBV4-1	TRBJ2-3	16	NA	CASSPLSSSGTDTQYF	TGCGCCAGCAGCCCCCTTTCCTCTAGCGGCACAGATACGCAGTATTTT
NA	TRBV19	TRBJ1-1	15	NA	CASNLGQRLNTEAFF	TGTGCCAGCAACCTCGGACAGCGTTTGAACACTGAAGCTTTCTTT
NA	TRBV5-6	TRBJ1-2	14	NA	CASIRDRESGGYTF	TGTGCCAGCATCCGGGACCGGGAGTCCGGTGGCTACACCTTC
NA	TRBV5-1	TRBJ2-7	14	NA	CASSLALGGYEQYF	TGCGCCAGCAGCTTGGCCCTTGGGGGCTACGAGCAGTACTTC
NA	TRBV28	TRBJ2-3	11	NA	CASTLTDTQYF	TGTGCCAGCACCCTCACAGATACGCAGTATTTT
NA	TRBV5-6	TRBJ1-4	14	TRBD1	CASSLGQGADKLFF	TGTGCCAGCAGCTTGGGACAGGGGGCTGACAAACTGTTTTTT
NA	TRBV6-1	TRBJ2-2	13	NA	CASRAQNTGELFF	TGTGCCAGCAGGGCCCAAAACACCGGGGAGCTGTTTTTT
few	TRBV28	TRBJ2-7	13	NA	CASSLGTAGEQYF	TGTGCCAGCAGTCTAGGGACGGCCGGAGAGCAGTACTTC
NA	TRBV6-5	TRBJ1-1	14	TRBD1	CASSYPGQGAEAFF	TGTGCCAGCAGTTACCCCGGACAGGGCGCTGAAGCTTTCTTT
once	TRBV19	TRBJ1-3	14	NA	CASTWEFAGNTIYF	TGTGCCAGTACTTGGGAATTCGCTGGAAACACCATATATTTT
NA	TRBV4-1	TRBJ2-7	13	NA	CASSQEGEYEQYF	TGCGCCAGCAGCCAAGAGGGTGAGTACGAGCAGTACTTC
NA	TRBV10-1	TRBJ2-5	14	TRBD2	CASIISGGEETQYF	TGCGCCAGCATAATTAGCGGGGGGGAAGAGACCCAGTACTTC
NA	TRBV29-1	TRBJ2-3	13	NA	CSVELARLDTQYF	TGCAGCGTTGAACTGGCCCGCTTAGATACGCAGTATTTT
NA	TRBV13	TRBJ2-7	13	NA	CASSPIIAYEQYF	TGTGCCAGCAGCCCCATTATCGCTTACGAGCAGTACTTC
NA	TRBV30	TRBJ2-1	11	NA	CAWDNYNEQFF	TGTGCCTGGGATAACTACAATGAGCAGTTCTTC
NA	TRBV6-5	TRBJ2-1	15	NA	CASRLGASSYNEQFF	TGTGCCAGCAGACTCGGCGCGAGCTCCTACAATGAGCAGTTCTTC
NA	TRBV5-4	TRBJ1-2	12	NA	CASSTPGNGYTF	TGTGCCAGCAGCACCCCCGGGAATGGCTACACCTTC
NA	TRBV13	TRBJ2-2	16	NA	CASSSVLGDTTGELFF	TGTGCCAGCAGCTCGGTTTTAGGGGATACCACCGGGGAGCTGTTTTTT